This T cell receptor (beta chain) emerged from a study of shared clonotypes between healthy human individuals. TCRdb's copy holds only in-frame clones and misses some; the assay was immunoSEQ multiplex PCR. The sample has fewer than 2.5 million clones, roughly 93% seen once. CDR1 is MDHEN and CDR2 is SYDVKM in the germline V gene. V lost 3 bases, J lost 0 bases, and 17 bases lay in between. This CDR3 contains 17 residues. This TCR was sampled from a man between 18 and 35 years old in good health. Some clones in this sample may be carry-over from other donors' samples. The chain couples TRBV28 to TRBJ1-2, with D hard to call. Material for sequencing was naive CD4+ T cells from PBMCs. Specified subset: CD45RA+ positively selected. CDR3 amino acids: CASSLAGPTGANYGYTF. CDR3 coding DNA: TGTGCCAGCAGTTTGGCCGGACCGACCGGGGCTAACTATGGCTACACCTTC.